This T cell receptor beta chain was sequenced during a study of blood T cell repertoires in COVID-19. Original analysis: Amplification from reference gene primers served as the basis for estimated nucleated cell counts. Data came from immunoSEQ multiplex PCR; TCRdb stores just in-frame clones and leaves some out. Clonal size and the V and J genes are those of that table, whereas D and trimming came from the DNA. The sample carries roughly 360,000 clones, 70% to 90% recorded once. CDR3 length equals 16 residues. CDR1 is MGHRA, CDR2 YSYEKL, per germline. Germline trimming cut 0 bases from V and 5 bases from J; bases unmatched to any gene: 4.

The specimen sequenced was PBMCs or T cells enriched from blood (not recorded which). The TCR sequence derives from a woman in her thirties with acute COVID-19. The chain has TRBV4-1 and TRBJ2-3; 11 bases match TRBD2. This chain's CDR3 is CASSQEGSGGEDTQYF. CDR3 DNA sequence: TGCGCCAGCAGCCAAGAGGGTAGCGGGGGGGAAGATACGCAGTATTTT.